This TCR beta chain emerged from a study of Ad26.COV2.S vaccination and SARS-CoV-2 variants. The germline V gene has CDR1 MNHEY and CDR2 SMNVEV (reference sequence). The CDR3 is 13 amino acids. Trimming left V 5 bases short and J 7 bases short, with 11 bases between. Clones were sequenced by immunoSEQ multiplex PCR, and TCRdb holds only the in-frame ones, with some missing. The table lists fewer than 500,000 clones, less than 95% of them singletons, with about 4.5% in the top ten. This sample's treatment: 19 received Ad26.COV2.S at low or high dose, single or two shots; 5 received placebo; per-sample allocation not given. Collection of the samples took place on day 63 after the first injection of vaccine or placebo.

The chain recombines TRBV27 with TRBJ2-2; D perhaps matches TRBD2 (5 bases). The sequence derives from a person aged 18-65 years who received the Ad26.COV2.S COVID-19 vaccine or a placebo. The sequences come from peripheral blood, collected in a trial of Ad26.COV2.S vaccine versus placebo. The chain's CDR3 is CASSLGKVGELFF. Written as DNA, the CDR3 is TGTGCCAGCAGTCTCGGGAAGGTCGGGGAGCTGTTTTTT.